The 30 T cell receptor beta chains reported below all come from one sample, sequenced in a study of blood T cell repertoires in COVID-19. Profiling relied on immunoSEQ multiplex PCR, and the TCRdb table lists in-frame clones only, not all of them. The data contain around 210,000 clones, more than 65% of them singletons. The specimen was peripheral blood. These TCRs come from a human donor in a cohort sampled during active COVID-19.

The chain has TRBV7-6 and TRBJ1-4, with TRBD1 matching over 9 bases. The germline CDR1 and CDR2 sequences are SGHVS and FNYEAQ. V gave up 4 bases and J gave up 5 bases; unmatched junction bases: 5. The CDR3 is 15 amino acids. The CDR3 here is CASSSGTGTNEKLFF. CDR3 sequence (DNA): TGTGCCAGCAGCTCCGGGACAGGGACCAATGAAAAACTGTTTTTT.

V and J are TRBV7-9 and TRBJ2-1; 7 positions agree with TRBD2. J gave up 4 bases and V 5 bases, and 8 bases lay outside the gene matches. This CDR3 is 15 amino acids long. The V gene's germline CDR1 is SEHNR and CDR2 FQNEAQ (reference sequence). CDR3 sequence reads: CASSPGGSGYNEQFF. CDR3 bases: TGTGCCAGCAGCCCCGGGGGGAGCGGTTACAATGAGCAGTTCTTC.

The J gene is TRBJ2-2, the V gene TRBV30, with unresolved D. The CDR3 is 14 residues long. The germline V and J ends were trimmed by 2 bases and 1 base, with 8 bases remaining between them. Germline V gene sequence: CDR1 GTSNPN, CDR2 SVGIG (reference sequence). The CDR3 nucleotides are TGTGCCTGGAGTAGACCGGGGAACACCGGGGAGCTGTTTTTT. Protein product: CAWSRPGNTGELFF.

V and J are TRBV5-1 and TRBJ2-4, with 7 nucleotides matching TRBD2. V trimming: 4 bases; J trimming: 3 bases; junction bases outside the gene matches: 10. Germline lookup yields CDR1 SGHRS and CDR2 YFSETQ. This CDR3 comprises 16 residues. CDR3 in DNA: TGCGCCAGCAGCCCATCTAGCGGCAATTACAAAAACATTCAGTACTTC. As protein: CASSPSSGNYKNIQYF.

The chain employs TRBV5-1 and TRBJ1-5; TRBD1 is a possible D gene (5 bases). CDR1 SGHRS and CDR2 YFSETQ come from the germline V gene. CDR3 length: 15 amino acids. The V and J ends lost 4 bases and 5 bases respectively, with 16 bases between them. Written as DNA, the CDR3 is TGCGCCAGCAGCCCCACGGGGACTAACCATCAGCCCCAGCATTTT. Its translation is CASSPTGTNHQPQHF.

The chain couples TRBV7-2 to TRBJ2-1; 9 nucleotides match TRBD2. CDR1 SGHTA and CDR2 FQGNSA come from the germline V gene. The CDR3 loop spans 16 amino acids. The V and J ends lost 6 bases and 1 base, in that order; junction bases with no gene match: 7. CDR3 DNA sequence: TGTGCCAGCAGGCGCTCGGGACTAGCTTCCTACAATGAGCAGTTCTTC. Translated: CASRRSGLASYNEQFF. Together with reference TRBV7-2 and TRBJ2-1, the CDR3 gives the full variable domain: GAGVSQSPSNKVTEKGKDVELRCDPISGHTALYWYRQSLGQGLEFLIYFQGNSAPDKSGLPSDRFSAERTGGSVSTLTIQRTQQEDSAVYLCASRRSGLASYNEQFFGPGTRLTVL.

The CDR3 loop reads CSARTGMNEQFF. CDR3 in DNA: TGCAGCGCTCGGACAGGGATGAATGAGCAGTTCTTC. This chain uses TRBV29-1 with TRBJ2-1, with 8 bases fitting TRBD1. After removal of 7 bases from V and 7 bases from J, the junction contained 6 bases not matched to a gene. This CDR3 spans 12 amino acids. CDR1 is SQVTM, CDR2 ANQGSEA, per germline.

This chain connects TRBV4-1 to TRBJ2-5, with D perhaps matching TRBD2 (5 bases). The V end lost 2 bases, the J end lost 4 bases, and 14 bases lay between the germline ends. CDR3 length: 15 residues. Per the germline V gene, CDR1 is MGHRA and CDR2 is YSYEKL. CDR3 loop: CASSQWAAGLETQYF. In DNA, the CDR3 is TGCGCCAGCAGCCAATGGGCGGCGGGTCTAGAGACCCAGTACTTC.

This chain connects TRBV5-1 to TRBJ1-6; D call uncertain. This CDR3 has 14 amino acids. CDR1 is SGHRS and CDR2 is YFSETQ in the germline V gene. Trimming left V 0 bases short and J 7 bases short, with 8 bases between. CDR3 sequence: CASSLVAANSPLHF. The DNA for the CDR3 is TGCGCCAGCAGCTTGGTGGCGGCGAATTCACCCCTCCACTTT. The full variable domain, rest sourced from reference TRBV5-1 and TRBJ1-6, is KAGVTQTPRYLIKTRGQQVTLSCSPISGHRSVSWYQQTPGQGLQFLFEYFSETQRNKGNFPGRFSGRQFSNSRSEMNVSTLELGDSALYLCASSLVAANSPLHFGNGTRLTVT.

V usage is TRBV5-1 and J usage is TRBJ2-5, with 7 positions matching TRBD2. The V and J ends lost 0 bases and 0 bases, in that order; junction bases with no gene match: 5. The germline CDR1 and CDR2 sequences are SGHRS and YFSETQ. This CDR3 spans 16 amino acids. The CDR3 loop reads CASSLDPAGYQETQYF. DNA of the CDR3: TGCGCCAGCAGCTTGGATCCAGCGGGGTACCAAGAGACCCAGTACTTC.

The table lists this clone with a few counts. The CDR3 sequence: CASRGLALTDTQYF. The CDR3 nucleotides are TGCGCCAGCAGGGGACTAGCATTAACAGATACGCAGTATTTT. The rearrangement uses TRBV5-1 and TRBJ2-3; 9 nucleotides align to TRBD2. Germline V gene sequence: CDR1 SGHRS, CDR2 YFSETQ. The V segment lost 5 bases and the J segment 3 bases; nucleotides outside the gene matches: 4. The CDR3 runs to 14 residues. Complete variable domain (other parts from reference TRBV5-1 and TRBJ2-3): KAGVTQTPRYLIKTRGQQVTLSCSPISGHRSVSWYQQTPGQGLQFLFEYFSETQRNKGNFPGRFSGRQFSNSRSEMNVSTLELGDSALYLCASRGLALTDTQYFGPGTRLTVL.

The chain is built from TRBV27 and TRBJ2-7; 8 bases fit TRBD2. This CDR3 spans 15 amino acids. The germline V gene has CDR1 MNHEY and CDR2 SMNVEV (reference sequence). The V and J ends lost 5 bases and 6 bases, in that order; junction bases with no gene match: 12. CDR3 in amino acids: CASSGTGGHICEQYF. CDR3 in DNA: TGTGCCAGCAGTGGAACGGGAGGGCATATCTGCGAGCAGTACTTC.

The gene calls are TRBV28 and TRBJ1-5, with D hard to call. Germline V lookup: CDR1 MDHEN, CDR2 SYDVKM. The CDR3 consists of 14 residues. Trimming stripped 3 bases from V and 4 bases from J, with 10 bases between. The CDR3 loop is CASSLGGRNQPQHF. CDR3 in DNA: TGTGCCAGCAGTTTGGGAGGGAGGAATCAGCCCCAGCATTTT. The whole variable domain, remainder taken from reference TRBV28 and TRBJ1-5, is DVKVTQSSRYLVKRTGEKVFLECVQDMDHENMFWYRQDPGLGLRLIYFSYDVKMKEKGDIPEGYSVSREKKERFSLILESASTNQTSMYLCASSLGGRNQPQHFGDGTRLSIL.

The rearrangement joins TRBV5-4 to TRBJ2-5, with TRBD1 identical over 10 bases. J gave up 4 bases and V 5 bases, and 8 bases lay outside the gene matches. The CDR3 runs 15 residues. Germline V gives CDR1 SGHNT, CDR2 YYREEE (reference sequence). CDR3 loop: CASSRGGQGLETQYF. DNA of the CDR3: TGTGCCAGCAGTCGGGGGGGACAGGGGTTAGAGACCCAGTACTTC.

The rearrangement links TRBV11-3 to TRBJ1-1; 7 nucleotides align to TRBD1. V gave up 2 bases and J gave up 1 base; unmatched junction bases: 16. The CDR3 consists of 19 residues. Per the germline V gene, CDR1 is SGHNT and CDR2 is YENEEA. The CDR3 DNA follows: TGTGCCAGCAGCTTAATCCGGGACAGCTCACTTACACCGAACACTGAAGCTTTCTTT. This gives the protein CASSLIRDSSLTPNTEAFF.

This clone was found once. The chain has TRBV30 and TRBJ2-1; D perhaps matches TRBD2 (5 bases). V lost 0 bases and J lost 0, with 9 bases in between. Per germline, CDR1 GTSNPN and CDR2 SVGIG (reference sequence). The CDR3 length is 15 residues. In DNA, the CDR3 is TGTGCCTGGAGTGTACAAGCGGCCTCCTACAATGAGCAGTTCTTC. This encodes CAWSVQAASYNEQFF.

The chain recombines TRBV7-9 with TRBJ2-7; TRBD2 is a possible D gene (6 bases). The CDR3 is made up of 13 amino acids. The germline V gene has CDR1 SEHNR and CDR2 FQNEAQ (reference sequence). The V end was cut by 5 bases, the J end by 7 bases, with 15 bases between. The CDR3 region is CASSGTGIGEQYF. CDR3 nucleotide sequence: TGTGCCAGCAGCGGGACTGGGATCGGAGAGCAGTACTTC.

The CDR3 nucleotides read TGTGCCAGCAGTGAACTAGCGGGAGCCCCAGATACGCAGTATTTT. Protein sequence: CASSELAGAPDTQYF. The chain links TRBV6-1 to TRBJ2-3; 10 bases are shared with TRBD2. This CDR3 is built from 15 residues. CDR1 is MNHNS, CDR2 SASEGT, per germline. After removal of 2 bases from V and 4 bases from J, the junction contained 3 bases not matched to a gene.

This clone was detected a few times. J is TRBJ2-3 and V is TRBV7-9; 9 bases fit TRBD2. The V segment lost 1 base and the J segment 4 bases; nucleotides outside the gene matches: 3. This CDR3 comprises 15 residues. In germline, CDR1 is SEHNR, CDR2 FQNEAQ (reference sequence). The CDR3 region has the DNA TGTGCCAGCAGCTTAGGGCTAGCGGGACCAGATACGCAGTATTTT. Translation: CASSLGLAGPDTQYF. The whole variable domain, remainder taken from reference TRBV7-9 and TRBJ2-3, is DTGVSQNPRHKITKRGQNVTFRCDPISEHNRLYWYRQTLGQGPEFLTYFQNEAQLEKSRLLSDRFSAERPKGSFSTLEIQRTEQGDSAMYLCASSLGLAGPDTQYFGPGTRLTVL.

This clone was counted between two and nine times. The CDR3 sequence: CASSLGSAGVGPGELFF. The CDR3 DNA is TGTGCCAGCAGCTTAGGAAGCGCGGGAGTAGGCCCCGGGGAGCTGTTTTTT. The V gene is TRBV7-8, the J gene TRBJ2-2, with 7 bases identical to TRBD2. The ends lost 1 base at V and 6 bases at J; junction bases unmatched: 11. Germline V lookup: CDR1 SGHVS, CDR2 FQNEAQ. This CDR3 comprises 17 residues.

This chain connects TRBV7-9 to TRBJ1-5, with 8 bases identical to TRBD1. CDR3 length equals 16 residues. Germline CDR1 reads SEHNR; CDR2 reads FQNEAQ (reference sequence). The V and J ends lost 0 bases and 4 bases, in that order; junction bases with no gene match: 5. CDR3 DNA: TGTGCCAGCAGCTTAGCGCAGGGGGCTGGTAATCAGCCCCAGCATTTT. This gives the protein CASSLAQGAGNQPQHF. The variable domain in full, completed from reference TRBV7-9 and TRBJ1-5, reads DTGVSQNPRHKITKRGQNVTFRCDPISEHNRLYWYRQTLGQGPEFLTYFQNEAQLEKSRLLSDRFSAERPKGSFSTLEIQRTEQGDSAMYLCASSLAQGAGNQPQHFGDGTRLSIL.

The rearrangement links TRBV3-1 (or the pseudogene TRBV3-2) to TRBJ2-5, with TRBD2 matching 12 bases. V dropped 3 bases and J dropped 1; count of bases not matched to a gene: 9. Germline CDR1 reads LGHDT; CDR2 reads YNNKEL (reference sequence). This CDR3 spans 18 amino acids. CDR3 region: CASSHQLAGGRRQETQYF. CDR3 bases: TGTGCCAGCAGCCACCAACTAGCGGGAGGAAGACGCCAAGAGACCCAGTACTTC.

The J gene is TRBJ1-6, the V gene TRBV2; TRBD1 agrees at 8 bases. The trim removed 8 bases at V and 9 bases at J, leaving 3 bases unmatched. CDR1 SNHLY and CDR2 FYNNEI come from the germline V gene. The length of the CDR3 is 12 residues. CDR3 residues: CASWDRLSPLHF. CDR3 DNA: TGTGCCAGCTGGGACAGGCTTTCACCCCTCCACTTT.

J is TRBJ2-7 and V is TRBV18; D not resolved. Looked up from germline, CDR1 is KGHSH and CDR2 is LQKENI. Trimming stripped 3 bases from V and 3 bases from J, with 15 bases between. This CDR3 comprises 15 residues. Here the CDR3 reads CASSPPGRPNYEQYF. CDR3 bases: TGTGCCAGCTCACCCCCAGGTAGGCCCAACTACGAGCAGTACTTC.

V and J are TRBV14 and TRBJ1-2; tentative D call: TRBD1 (6 bases). CDR1 is SGHDN, CDR2 FVKESK, per germline. Trimming removed 0 bases at V and 6 bases at J, with 17 bases between. The CDR3 covers 16 residues. The CDR3 loop is CASSQDQQGRKDGYTF. For the CDR3, the DNA is TGTGCCAGCAGCCAAGACCAGCAGGGGAGAAAGGATGGCTACACCTTC.

The rearrangement links TRBV30 to TRBJ1-2; possible D gene TRBD1, 6 bases. This CDR3 is 13 amino acids long. Between the trimmed V and J ends, which lost 5 bases and 4 bases, there was a span of 14 bases. Germline V CDR1 and CDR2: GTSNPN, SVGIG (reference sequence). The CDR3 region is CAWARQASYGYTF. Here the CDR3 DNA reads TGTGCCTGGGCCCGACAGGCAAGCTATGGCTACACCTTC.

This chain uses TRBV7-9 with TRBJ2-7, with 7 bases fitting TRBD1. With V trimmed by 5 bases and J by 5 bases, 12 bases remained unmatched. This CDR3 has 15 residues. The germline CDR1 and CDR2 sequences are SEHNR and FQNEAQ (reference sequence). DNA for the CDR3: TGTGCCAGCAGCCAAACGGGACAGTTCGGGAACGAGCAGTACTTC. Its protein is CASSQTGQFGNEQYF.

This rearrangement joins TRBV21-1 to TRBJ2-7; the D call of TRBD2 is as the table states it, not checked on the DNA. TRBV21-1 is given as a pseudogene. The CDR3 spans 11 residues. DNA for the CDR3: TGTGCCAGCAGCAAGGGAGCAGAGCAGTACTTC. Residues: CASSKGAEQYF.

For this clone: An end of the junction does not agree with germline; a read error may underlie this. The genes are TRBV5-6 and TRBJ2-7; a weak D match, TRBD2 (5 bases). This CDR3 comprises 15 residues. The germline gives CDR1 SGHDT, CDR2 YYEEEE. CDR3 region: CASSLGRFVMESANF. Here the CDR3 DNA reads TGTGCCAGCAGCTTGGGGAGGTTTGTAATGGAATCGGCGAACTTC.

V gene TRBV15 combines with J gene TRBJ2-3, with a possible D match to TRBD2 (6 bases). This CDR3 spans 19 amino acids. The germline V gene encodes CDR1 LNHNV and CDR2 YYDKDF (reference sequence). V was cut by 0 bases and J by 1 base, with 20 bases left in between. CDR3 sequence: CATSRDYKRLGWGTDTQYF. As DNA, the CDR3 is TGTGCCACCAGCAGAGATTATAAGAGACTAGGATGGGGCACAGATACGCAGTATTTT.